These 26 T cell receptor beta chains came from one sample sequenced in a study of blood T cell repertoires in COVID-19. Using immunoSEQ multiplex PCR, the repertoire was profiled, and TCRdb retains in-frame clones only, with some absent. The data contain fewer than 200,000 clones, 84% of them singletons. Material for sequencing was peripheral blood. These receptors were obtained from a man aged 40-49 years who had recovered from COVID-19.

V usage is TRBV28 and J usage is TRBJ1-2; 7 nucleotides agree with TRBD1. Germline CDR1 is MDHEN and CDR2 is SYDVKM. With 6 bases clipped from V and 7 bases from J, the junction kept 8 bases outside the gene matches. This CDR3 contains 13 residues. The CDR3: CASRYTGVGGYTF. CDR3 sequence (DNA): TGTGCCAGCAGGTACACAGGGGTTGGTGGCTACACCTTC.

The chain is built from TRBV5-1 and TRBJ1-3; 7 nucleotides agree with TRBD1. CDR3 length: 14 amino acids. Germline V gene sequence: CDR1 SGHRS, CDR2 YFSETQ. J gave up 7 bases and V 2 bases, and 6 bases lay outside the gene matches. CDR3: CASSFGTVGNTIYF. The CDR3 DNA reads TGCGCCAGCAGCTTCGGGACAGTCGGCAACACCATATATTTT.

The chain is built from TRBV19 and TRBJ2-2; TRBD2 matches 11 bases. After removal of 4 bases from V and 4 bases from J, the junction contained 14 bases not matched to a gene. Germline values: CDR1 LNHDA, CDR2 SQIVND (reference sequence). The CDR3 length is 19 residues. DNA of the CDR3: TGTGCCAGTAGTACCGGGACATCCGGACTAGCGGGCATCACCGGGGAGCTGTTTTTT. It encodes CASSTGTSGLAGITGELFF.

The chain combines TRBV5-4 with TRBJ2-1, with 8 bases that match TRBD1. CDR3 length equals 16 residues. J was trimmed by 6 bases and V by 1 base; bases with no gene match: 9. Germline V lookup: CDR1 SGHNT, CDR2 YYREEE (reference sequence). This chain's CDR3 is CASSLSRRTGRNEQFF. The CDR3 bases are TGTGCCAGCAGCTTGTCACGCCGGACAGGGCGCAATGAGCAGTTCTTC.

The CDR3 coding sequence is TGTGCCAGCAGCGCGAACCCAGAGAACACTGAAGCTTTCTTT. Translated: CASSANPENTEAFF. The chain couples TRBV9 to TRBJ1-1; D not resolved. Trimming removed 3 bases at V and 1 base at J, with 10 bases between. CDR3 size: 14 residues. Germline loops: CDR1 SGDLS, CDR2 YYNGEE. The full variable domain, rest sourced from reference TRBV9 and TRBJ1-1, is DSGVTQTPKHLITATGQRVTLRCSPRSGDLSVYWYQQSLDQGLQFLIQYYNGEERAKGNILERFSAQQFPDLHSELNLSSLELGDSALYFCASSANPENTEAFFGQGTRLTVV.

The V gene is TRBV11-2, the J gene TRBJ2-7; maybe TRBD2 (5 bases). Germline loops: CDR1 SGHAT, CDR2 FQNNGV. This CDR3 is 16 amino acids long. Trimming stripped 0 bases from V and 5 bases from J, with 17 bases between. This CDR3 reads CASSLDNGVGGNEQYF. The CDR3, as DNA: TGTGCCAGCAGCTTAGATAACGGGGTGGGCGGAAACGAGCAGTACTTC.

This sequence joins TRBV5-8 and TRBJ2-1; weak D call: TRBD1 (6 bases). Germline CDR1 and CDR2: SGHTS and YDEGEE. The CDR3 has 14 amino acids. Trimming pared 2 bases from V and 5 bases from J, leaving 11 bases between. DNA of the CDR3: TGTGCCAGCAGCTTCAGGGGTTGGGACAATGAGCAGTTCTTC. Translated, it gives CASSFRGWDNEQFF. Drawing the rest from reference TRBV5-8 and TRBJ2-1, the complete variable domain is EAGVTQSPTHLIKTRGQQATLRCSPISGHTSVYWYQQALGLGLQFLLWYDEGEERNRGNFPPRFSGRQFPNYSSELNVNALELEDSALYLCASSFRGWDNEQFFGPGTRLTVL.

This sequence joins TRBV12-3 or TRBV12-4 and TRBJ2-2, with D hard to call. Trimming took 6 bases from V and 6 from J, leaving 8 bases between them. This CDR3 has 12 residues. The CDR3 loop is CASRLSPGELFF. The CDR3 DNA is TGTGCCAGCAGACTTAGCCCCGGGGAGCTGTTTTTT.

This clone came up a few times. The chain carries TRBV28 and TRBJ1-2; the D is unclear. This CDR3 is built from 14 residues. V shed 3 bases and J shed 0 bases, with 8 bases lying between them. In germline, CDR1 is MDHEN, CDR2 SYDVKM. CDR3 protein: CASSFRLANYGYTF. The CDR3 nucleotides read TGTGCCAGCAGTTTCCGGTTAGCTAACTATGGCTACACCTTC.

This clone was observed a few times. The chain links TRBV10-3 to TRBJ1-4, with TRBD1 matching 8 bases. V was clipped by 10 bases and J by 3 bases; unmatched bases: 7. The CDR3 is 14 amino acids. Germline CDR1 ENHRY, CDR2 SYGVKD. This CDR3 is CATAGTGANEKLFF. In nucleotides, the CDR3 is TGTGCCACCGCCGGGACAGGTGCTAATGAAAAACTGTTTTTT.

The rearrangement joins TRBV9 to TRBJ1-5; 8 nucleotides align to TRBD1. Germline assignment: CDR1 SGDLS and CDR2 YYNGEE. The trim removed 3 bases at V and 4 bases at J, leaving 9 bases unmatched. This CDR3 is built from 16 residues. The CDR3, as DNA: TGTGCCAGCAGCGAAGGCCCAGGGGGCGGGAATCAGCCCCAGCATTTT. Protein sequence: CASSEGPGGGNQPQHF.

This sequence joins TRBV18 and TRBJ1-5, with D possibly matching TRBD1 (6 bases). The CDR3 contains 14 residues. The V end lost 4 bases, the J end lost 4 bases, and 11 bases lay between the germline ends. The germline V gene encodes CDR1 KGHSH and CDR2 LQKENI. CDR3 region: CASSLGQLNQPQHF. For the CDR3, the DNA is TGTGCCAGCTCACTAGGACAGTTGAATCAGCCCCAGCATTTT.

This clone was seen a few times. The chain uses TRBV6-5 and TRBJ2-7, with 9 positions matching TRBD2. This CDR3 contains 14 residues. The V gene's germline CDR1 is MNHEY and CDR2 SVGAGI. Trimming removed 7 bases from V and 6 bases from J; junction bases left unmatched: 10. The CDR3 DNA reads as TGTGCCAGCAACCGGTATAGCGGGAGTTCCGAGCAGTACTTC. Protein sequence: CASNRYSGSSEQYF.

Only one count was recorded for this clone. The chain links TRBV30 to TRBJ1-1; 9 nucleotides line up with TRBD1. The germline V gene has CDR1 GTSNPN and CDR2 SVGIG (reference sequence). Losses at the gene ends were 5 bases for V and 8 bases for J; bases not matched to a gene: 9. The CDR3 has 13 residues. CDR3 sequence (DNA): TGTGCCTGGGACAGAGGGGGGACAGGGGAAGCTTTCTTT. This sequence encodes CAWDRGGTGEAFF.

The chain joins TRBV11-3 to TRBJ1-6; tentative D call: TRBD1 (6 bases). This CDR3 has 14 residues. Looked up from germline, CDR1 is SGHNT and CDR2 is YENEEA. The germline V and J ends were trimmed by 4 bases and 4 bases, with 8 bases remaining between them. CDR3 bases: TGTGCCAGCAGCTCGCAGGGGTATAATTCACCCCTCCACTTT. This encodes CASSSQGYNSPLHF. Complete variable domain (other parts from reference TRBV11-3 and TRBJ1-6): EAGVVQSPRYKIIEKKQPVAFWCNPISGHNTLYWYLQNLGQGPELLIRYENEEAVDDSQLPKDRFSAERLKGVDSTLKIQPAELGDSAVYLCASSSQGYNSPLHFGNGTRLTVT.

The chain has TRBV10-3 and TRBJ2-3, with 12 bases matching TRBD2. CDR1 and CDR2 from the germline V gene are ENHRY and SYGVKD. There are 17 residues in the CDR3. V gave up 0 bases and J gave up 4 bases; unmatched junction bases: 5. In DNA, the CDR3 is TGTGCCATCAGTGAGTCGGCTAGCGGGGGGGCCGCAGATACGCAGTATTTT. This encodes CAISESASGGAADTQYF.

The chain uses TRBV20-1 and TRBJ1-2; D is perhaps TRBD1 (5 bases). The V gene's germline CDR1 is DFQATT and CDR2 SNEGSKA (reference sequence). This CDR3 spans 11 amino acids. The V end lost 4 bases, the J end lost 4 bases, and 7 bases lay between the germline ends. For the CDR3, the DNA is TGCAGTGCTACTACAGGCTATGGCTACACCTTC. Encoded protein: CSATTGYGYTF.

This clone was seen only once. The chain combines TRBV3-1 (or the pseudogene TRBV3-2) with TRBJ2-5, with a tentative D call TRBD1 (6 bases). The V gene's germline CDR1 is LGHDT and CDR2 YNNKEL (reference sequence). V was trimmed by 1 base and J by 5 bases, leaving 20 bases between them. The CDR3 sequence is 17 residues long. CDR3 DNA: TGTGCCAGCAGCCAAGCGTCATGGCACAGGGTGCAGGAGACCCAGTACTTC. Protein product: CASSQASWHRVQETQYF.

This clone was seen only once. The gene calls are TRBV27 and TRBJ1-3; the D is unclear. CDR3 size: 14 residues. Germline V gives CDR1 MNHEY, CDR2 SMNVEV (reference sequence). Trimming stripped 5 bases from V and 0 bases from J, with 8 bases between. CDR3 protein: CASSPRGSGNTIYF. CDR3 in DNA: TGTGCCAGCAGTCCCCGCGGCTCTGGAAACACCATATATTTT.

This clone appeared once. CDR3 protein: CARSSGQGGHQPQHF. CDR3 nucleotides: TGTGCCAGAAGCTCCGGACAGGGGGGGCATCAGCCCCAGCATTTT. The chain has TRBV7-5 and TRBJ1-5; TRBD1, the D gene given by the table, was not confirmed from the DNA. TRBV7-5 is a listed pseudogene. This CDR3 contains 15 residues.

This clone has more than one count but fewer than ten. The genes are TRBV7-8 and TRBJ1-5; weak D call: TRBD1 (5 bases). Trimming stripped 2 bases from V and 7 bases from J, with 12 bases between. CDR1 SGHVS and CDR2 FQNEAQ come from the germline V gene. The CDR3 runs 14 residues. CDR3 region: CASSLRGSEQPQHF. CDR3 nucleotides: TGTGCCAGCAGCTTACGGGGGAGTGAGCAGCCCCAGCATTTT. The full variable domain, its missing parts supplied by reference TRBV7-8 and TRBJ1-5, is GAGVSQSPRYKVAKRGQDVALRCDPISGHVSLFWYQQALGQGPEFLTYFQNEAQLDKSGLPSDRFFAERPEGSVSTLKIQRTQQEDSAVYLCASSLRGSEQPQHFGDGTRLSIL.

This rearrangement joins TRBV6-1 to TRBJ2-1; possibly TRBD2 for D (6 bases). Per germline, CDR1 MNHNS and CDR2 SASEGT. The CDR3 sequence is 16 residues long. V was cut by 3 bases and J by 5 bases, with 17 bases left in between. This CDR3 reads CASSEAPLALDNEQFF. The CDR3 DNA is TGTGCCAGCAGTGAGGCTCCACTAGCTCTTGACAATGAGCAGTTCTTC.

The chain carries TRBV24-1 and TRBJ2-2, with D possibly TRBD1 on 6 matching bases. The length of the CDR3 is 14 residues. The germline CDR1 and CDR2 sequences are KGHDR and SFDVKD. The V end was cut by 10 bases, the J end by 6 bases, with 17 bases between. CDR3 coding DNA: TGTGCCACAAGGGCTAGCAGGGGTTCCGGGGAGCTGTTTTTT. It yields the protein CATRASRGSGELFF.

The chain joins TRBV5-6 to TRBJ1-3, with a possible D match to TRBD1 (6 bases). V lost 1 base, J lost 2 bases, and 7 bases lay in between. The CDR3 covers 14 residues. The germline V gene has CDR1 SGHDT and CDR2 YYEEEE. The CDR3 loop is CASSLQGTGNTIYF. The CDR3, as DNA: TGTGCCAGCAGCTTGCAGGGGACTGGAAACACCATATATTTT.

The chain combines TRBV18 with TRBJ2-7; 7 bases align to TRBD1. CDR3 size: 14 residues. Trimming cost V 3 bases and J 2 bases; bases outside gene matches: 4. In germline, CDR1 is KGHSH, CDR2 LQKENI. CDR3 sequence reads: CASSPLDRAYEQYF. The CDR3 region has the DNA TGTGCCAGCTCACCTCTAGACAGGGCCTACGAGCAGTACTTC.

V gene TRBV15 combines with J gene TRBJ2-7, with TRBD2 as a possible D gene (6 bases). Trimming took off 0 bases at V and 3 bases at J, with 9 bases between the two ends. CDR3 length: 14 residues. Germline CDR1 LNHNV, CDR2 YYDKDF (reference sequence). CDR3 coding DNA: TGTGCCACCAGCAGAGAAGGACTACGCTACGAGCAGTACTTC. Translation: CATSREGLRYEQYF. Using reference TRBV15 and TRBJ2-7 for the parts outside the CDR3, the full variable domain is DAMVIQNPRYQVTQFGKPVTLSCSQTLNHNVMYWYQQKSSQAPKLLFHYYDKDFNNEADTPDNFQSRRPNTSFCFLDIRSPGLGDTAMYLCATSREGLRYEQYFGPGTRLTVT.